This T cell receptor beta chain derives from a study of T cell responses to AZD1222 COVID-19 vaccine (dated by TCRdb to 2020 to 2022). Study-level background: Because spike-specific TCR depth and breadth did not differ between the two schedules, AZD1222 recipients who got a second dose at roughly 4 weeks were pooled with those who got a second dose at roughly 12 weeks. TCR sequencing covered 230 or so trial participants: 200 to 220 given two doses of AZD1222 and some 25 given two doses of MenACWY control vaccine. Trial participants were enrolled into age subgroups of 18-55, 56-69 and 70-plus years, which contained about 150, 27 and 61 TCR-sequenced participants, respectively.

The CDR3 regions of human TCRbeta chains were subjected to immunosequencing. As for how the authors treated the data: TCRs in the repertoires were matched against a reference library of SARS-CoV-2-specific TCRs that had been generated with the MIRA antigen-specificity platform. Breadth was defined as the fraction of unique TCRs that were SARS-CoV-2-associated, and depth was defined as the fraction of total T cells that were SARS-CoV-2-associated. Using the MIRA data, each spike-specific TCR was mapped to the spike region that the TCR reacts to and placed in a CD4 or CD8 class. Log10-transformed breadth and depth values were compared by one-way ANOVA with Sidak's multiple comparisons tests. TCRdb holds this immuneACCESS table with in-frame rearrangements only. Some clones are missing; in checked studies, unresolved V genes explain under half, and the rest has no known cause. For V, J and clone size, that table is used; D and trimming come from the DNA. The sample table holds about 83,000 clones, of which roughly 82% were seen once. The top ten clones comprise roughly 8.7% of the sample.

The sample's time point label, in plain terms: baseline before first vaccination. The vaccinee samples were drawn from two UK trials, COV001 and COV002, one of which was a single-blind randomized controlled phase 2/3 trial testing AZD1222 (ChAdOx1 nCoV-19) in healthy adults. For TCRbeta chain sequencing, PBMC samples were collected from trial participants at day 0 and at day 28 after the second dose. What the work shows at the level of the full study, not this receptor alone: Vaccine-associated CD4 TCRs spanned the whole spike protein, with dominant responses in regions 160-218 and 743-854. Conclusions about previously exposed vaccinees are limited, since just a handful of AZD1222 recipients were seropositive for SARS-CoV-2 at baseline. The 56-69-year group was small, and its depth increase did not reach significance, likely because of low power. Most participants were white British and females outnumbered males, and the authors suggested that clonal diversity may have been underestimated. A significant rise in spike-specific TCR breadth and depth was observed after two AZD1222 doses relative to day 0 and relative to MenACWY recipients. Reportedly, almost half of the unique spike-specific TCRs recognized epitopes lying outside the regions that are mutated in the B.1.351 and B.1.1.7 variants. Because no day 14 peak-response samples were available, the repertoires could be characterized only after the peak T cell response.

Details on this clone: It has no known antigen specificity. No much larger clone is present one base from it, and per-base qualities are unavailable.

From cysteine to phenylalanine, the CDR3 is 17 amino acids long. Only the CDR3 part of the read is kept: 51 bases, read in frame from the first base. V loses 0 bases at its end and J loses 3 bases; junction bases beyond the gene matches: 8. CDR1 and CDR2 are read off the germline V gene as LGHNA and YNFKEQ. The chain uses TRBV4-2 and TRBJ2-3, with 8 bases matching TRBD2. The sequence came from an adult in good health. Sequences were derived from peripheral blood, sampled on day 0 of AZD1222 vaccination. CDR3 sequence: CASSQDSTGGPTDTQYF. The DNA is as follows: TGTGCCAGCAGCCAAGATTCTACGGGAGGGCCGACAGATACGCAGTATTTT.